This TCR beta chain stems from a study of radiotherapy plus CTLA-4 blockade in lung cancer. Across the study: For less than 20% of patients, objective responses occurred, and approximately 31% had disease control. Regarding the study as a whole: TCR clones from tumors expanded in blood after radiotherapy plus ipilimumab.

Profiled with immunoSEQ multiplex PCR; TCRdb holds only in-frame clones, not every one. Of 60,000 to 70,000 clones listed, approximately 79% were seen once; the top ten hold over 7.5%. V lost 3 bases and J lost 6, with 15 bases in between. Per the germline V gene, CDR1 is MNHNS and CDR2 is SASEGT. The CDR3 runs 15 residues. Alongside CTLA-4 blockade with ipilimumab, patients with chemo-refractory metastatic non-small-cell lung cancer received focal radiation. With regard to this clone: Its antigen is not identified.

This specimen consisted of peripheral blood, obtained from a patient treated with radiotherapy plus ipilimumab. This receptor was obtained from a human donor with non-small cell lung cancer who had a complete response to radiotherapy plus ipilimumab. The V gene is TRBV6-1, the J gene TRBJ2-4; no firm D call. The CDR3 protein is CASSEASGAGNIQYF. As DNA, the CDR3 is TGTGCCAGCAGTGAGGCATCTGGTGCAGGAAACATTCAGTACTTC.